These 19 T cell receptor beta chains were all obtained from the same sample, sequenced in a study of cytomegalovirus exposure and HLA in healthy donors (dated by TCRdb to 2016 to 2017). Library preparation employed the immunoSEQ multiplex PCR assay. The multiplex PCR relied on a mix of 60 forward primers for TCR Vbeta segments and 13 reverse primers for TCR Jbeta segments. In TCRdb, the immuneACCESS table is reduced to in-frame sequences with V and J assigned. These tables do not hold every clone; where another copy was compared, an unresolved V gene accounts for under half, and the others remain unexplained. This sample's records show just over 40,000 clones. Around 6.2% of the sample rests with the top ten. Sample: PBMCs. The receptors here all came from a man aged 30 to 45 in good health and CMV-seronegative.

The chain employs TRBV6-5 and TRBJ2-1; 12 nucleotides match TRBD2. The V segment lost 6 bases and the J segment 8 bases; nucleotides outside the gene matches: 5. Per the germline V gene, CDR1 is MNHEY and CDR2 is SVGAGI. The CDR3 is made up of 14 amino acids. CDR3 protein: CASSSSGGVHEQFF. In DNA, the CDR3 is TGTGCCAGCAGCTCTAGCGGGGGGGTCCATGAGCAGTTCTTC.

The gene calls are TRBV7-9 and TRBJ1-5, with 8 bases lining up with TRBD1. V dropped 4 bases and J dropped 4; count of bases not matched to a gene: 6. In germline, CDR1 is SEHNR, CDR2 FQNEAQ (reference sequence). The CDR3 is 15 residues long. The DNA for the CDR3 is TGTGCCAGCAGCTACGGACAGGGAAAGAATCAGCCCCAGCATTTT. Translated, it gives CASSYGQGKNQPQHF.

The V gene is TRBV6-6, the J gene TRBJ2-5; 9 bases line up with TRBD2. After removal of 4 bases from V and 4 bases from J, the junction contained 10 bases not matched to a gene. The CDR3 length is 16 residues. CDR1 and CDR2 from the germline V gene are MNHNY and SVGAGI (reference sequence). The CDR3 DNA is TGTGCCAGCAGTTCTCGTATAGCGGGAGATTCAGAGACCCAGTACTTC. Translation gives CASSSRIAGDSETQYF.

This chain joins TRBV7-2 and TRBJ1-5, with 8 bases that match TRBD1. CDR3 length: 13 residues. V lost 4 bases, J lost 12 bases, and 8 bases stayed unmatched. Germline CDR1 SGHTA, CDR2 FQGNSA. The DNA for the CDR3 is TGTGCCAGCAGCTCGACAGGGGCGGGCCACCAGCATTTT. Amino acids: CASSSTGAGHQHF.

The genes are TRBV5-1 and TRBJ2-3; TRBD1 matches at 9 bases. Losses at the gene ends were 1 base for V and 4 bases for J; bases not matched to a gene: 7. This CDR3 is built from 16 residues. Germline V lookup: CDR1 SGHRS, CDR2 YFSETQ. CDR3 sequence reads: CASSLLLGQGADTQYF. The CDR3 DNA reads as TGCGCCAGCAGCTTGCTATTGGGACAGGGCGCAGATACGCAGTATTTT.

The chain uses TRBV6-5 and TRBJ2-7, with 11 bases lining up with TRBD1. The CDR3 runs to 13 residues. The germline gives CDR1 MNHEY, CDR2 SVGAGI. With 6 bases clipped from V and 5 bases from J, the junction kept 3 bases outside the gene matches. DNA of the CDR3: TGTGCCAGCAGGGACAGGGGGCAGCACGAGCAGTACTTC. Translation: CASRDRGQHEQYF.

The V and J genes are TRBV7-9 and TRBJ2-7; D may be TRBD1 (5 bases). There are 15 residues in the CDR3. Between the trimmed V and J ends, which lost 5 bases and 6 bases, there was a span of 20 bases. Germline CDR1 is SEHNR and CDR2 is FQNEAQ (reference sequence). CDR3 sequence (DNA): TGTGCCAGCAGCCAACTCCTCTCTGGACAATCCGAGCAGTACTTC. Translating it yields CASSQLLSGQSEQYF.

This chain connects TRBV2 to TRBJ1-3; 7 nucleotides match TRBD1. V lost 3 bases, J lost 4 bases, and 6 bases stayed unmatched. The CDR3 consists of 15 residues. Looked up from germline, CDR1 is SNHLY and CDR2 is FYNNEI. CDR3 bases: TGTGCCAGCAGTGATGACAGGGATAGCGGAAACACCATATATTTT. Its protein is CASSDDRDSGNTIYF.

The chain couples TRBV27 to TRBJ2-7; D may be TRBD2 (5 bases). In germline, CDR1 is MNHEY, CDR2 SMNVEV (reference sequence). V was cut by 8 bases and J by 2 bases, with 13 bases left in between. This CDR3 is 13 amino acids long. The CDR3 reads CASANGGPYEQYF. CDR3 sequence (DNA): TGTGCCAGCGCCAATGGCGGGCCCTACGAGCAGTACTTC.

V usage is TRBV10-3 and J usage is TRBJ1-1; D remains ambiguous. Germline-derived CDR1 and CDR2 are ENHRY and SYGVKD. V lost 6 bases and J 2 bases, leaving 10 bases between the germline ends. The CDR3 totals 13 residues. CDR3 region: CAIRLGPNTEAFF. In nucleotides, the CDR3 is TGTGCCATCAGACTGGGCCCTAACACTGAAGCTTTCTTT.

The chain uses TRBV7-9 and TRBJ2-1, with 7 bases matching TRBD1. Germline CDR1 SEHNR, CDR2 FQNEAQ (reference sequence). V was clipped by 3 bases and J by 7 bases; unmatched bases: 6. This CDR3 has 14 amino acids. CDR3 loop: CASSLVKGANEQFF. CDR3 bases: TGTGCCAGCAGCTTGGTTAAGGGGGCGAATGAGCAGTTCTTC.

CDR3 protein: CASSLSWRPSGSLSYEQYF. The CDR3 nucleotides read TGTGCCAGCAGCCTCTCCTGGAGGCCTAGCGGGAGTTTGTCCTACGAGCAGTACTTC. The chain has TRBV9 and TRBJ2-7; the match to TRBD2 covers 10 bases. Trimming took 4 bases from V and 1 from J; bases not matched to a gene: 17. The CDR3 is 19 amino acids. The germline CDR1 and CDR2 sequences are SGDLS and YYNGEE.

The CDR3 DNA is TGTGCCAGTAGTGAATACAGGGGTACGGCCTACGAGCAGTACTTC. Amino acids: CASSEYRGTAYEQYF. V gene TRBV19 combines with J gene TRBJ2-7, with 7 bases matching TRBD1. V gave up 5 bases and J gave up 2 bases; unmatched junction bases: 9. The CDR3 runs to 15 residues. CDR1 is LNHDA and CDR2 is SQIVND in the germline V gene (reference sequence).

The rearrangement joins TRBV19 to TRBJ2-3; TRBD1 might be the D (6 bases). CDR1 and CDR2 (germline): LNHDA, SQIVND (reference sequence). The germline V and J ends were trimmed by 6 bases and 2 bases, with 12 bases remaining between them. The CDR3 totals 14 residues. CDR3 sequence (DNA): TGTGCCAGTAGCCAGACAGGCAACACAGATACGCAGTATTTT. Translating gives CASSQTGNTDTQYF.

The chain combines TRBV14 with TRBJ1-2; a possible D gene is TRBD1 (6 bases). Per the germline V gene, CDR1 is SGHDN and CDR2 is FVKESK. V was pared by 1 base and J by 7 bases, with 13 bases between. The CDR3 has 14 amino acids. CDR3 loop: CASSQAGGHFGYTF. The DNA for the CDR3 is TGTGCCAGCAGCCAAGCCGGGGGGCACTTTGGCTACACCTTC.

J is TRBJ1-3 and V is TRBV6-5; maybe TRBD1 (6 bases). V was shortened by 5 bases and J by 4 bases, with 12 bases between the two germline ends. Per the germline V gene, CDR1 is MNHEY and CDR2 is SVGAGI. The CDR3 is 14 amino acids. CDR3 residues: CASSHTGYGNTIYF. The DNA for the CDR3 is TGTGCCAGCAGTCACACAGGGTACGGAAACACCATATATTTT.

This sequence joins TRBV11-2 and TRBJ2-7; D possibly corresponds to TRBD2 (6 bases). Germline CDR1 SGHAT, CDR2 FQNNGV. The CDR3 is 16 amino acids. V was trimmed by 0 bases and J by 3 bases, leaving 15 bases between them. This CDR3 is CASSLDGAGRGYEQYF. The CDR3 nucleotides read TGTGCCAGCAGCTTAGATGGGGCGGGAAGAGGCTACGAGCAGTACTTC.

The chain employs TRBV6-1 and TRBJ1-5, with D perhaps matching TRBD1 (5 bases). V was clipped by 7 bases and J by 7 bases, with 20 bases between them. The CDR3 consists of 15 residues. From germline, CDR1 is MNHNS and CDR2 SASEGT. The CDR3 reads CASITLDTVGQPQHF. The CDR3, as DNA: TGTGCCAGCATCACCCTGGACACCGTTGGGCAGCCCCAGCATTTT.

This rearrangement joins TRBV19 to TRBJ2-5; D unresolved. The CDR3 runs 15 residues. The V gene lost 5 bases and the J gene lost 0 bases, with 13 bases spanning the gap. CDR1 is LNHDA, CDR2 SQIVND, per germline (reference sequence). The CDR3 nucleotides are TGTGCCAGTAGTGCAGTCGTCCGGGACCAAGAGACCCAGTACTTC. This sequence encodes CASSAVVRDQETQYF.